These T cell receptor beta chains were read from a single sample in a study of CD8+ T cells in alopecia areata. The protocol was immunoSEQ multiplex PCR, while the TCRdb copy is restricted to in-frame clones and leaves out a portion. This table has around 130,000 clones, over 50% appearing once. The material sequenced was CD4+ T cells sorted from blood, taken at week 0. These TCRs come from a human donor with alopecia areata. CDR3s include the opening cysteine and the closing phenylalanine or tryptophan. Each record gives: clone size, V gene, J gene, D gene, CDR3 DNA, CDR3 protein. D genes are given only for firm matches. The listing skips clone size in some rows; elsewhere it reads once, few, many or a size class.

clone_size: few; v_call: TRBV5-1; j_call: TRBJ2-6; d_call: NA; cdr3_nt: TGCGCCAGCAGCCAGACAGGAGCTGGGGCCAACGTCCTGACTTTC; cdr3_aa: CASSQTGAGANVLTF
clone_size: NA; v_call: TRBV7-7; j_call: TRBJ1-4; d_call: NA; cdr3_nt: TGTGCCAGCAGCTTAGGGTTACATGATTCGGGTGAAAAACTGTTTTTT; cdr3_aa: CASSLGLHDSGEKLFF
clone_size: NA; v_call: TRBV9; j_call: TRBJ1-1; d_call: NA; cdr3_nt: TGTGCCAGCAGCGGAAAAATGAACACTGAAGCTTTCTTT; cdr3_aa: CASSGKMNTEAFF
clone_size: few; v_call: TRBV7-2; j_call: TRBJ2-3; d_call: TRBD2; cdr3_nt: TGTGCCAGCAGCCCACAGCGGGGGGGAACCGGTTTTAGCACAGATACGCAGTATTTT; cdr3_aa: CASSPQRGGTGFSTDTQYF
clone_size: few; v_call: TRBV4-2; j_call: TRBJ2-3; d_call: NA; cdr3_nt: TGTGCCAGCAGCCAAGATTCGCCTAGCGGCACAGATACGCAGTATTTT; cdr3_aa: CASSQDSPSGTDTQYF
clone_size: NA; v_call: TRBV6-5; j_call: TRBJ2-5; d_call: NA; cdr3_nt: TGTGCCAGCAGTTACGGGGGTAGAGAGACCCAGTACTTC; cdr3_aa: CASSYGGRETQYF
clone_size: NA; v_call: TRBV14; j_call: TRBJ2-7; d_call: NA; cdr3_nt: TGTGCCAGCAGCCAAGTGTTCAGGGGCGGCGAGCAGTACTTC; cdr3_aa: CASSQVFRGGEQYF
clone_size: few; v_call: TRBV19; j_call: TRBJ2-2; d_call: TRBD1; cdr3_nt: TGTGCCAGTAAGGACAGGGGAAACACCGGGGAGCTGTTTTTT; cdr3_aa: CASKDRGNTGELFF
clone_size: NA; v_call: TRBV2; j_call: TRBJ1-5; d_call: NA; cdr3_nt: TGTGCCAGCAGTGTGGGGGCGTCACAGCCCCAGCATTTT; cdr3_aa: CASSVGASQPQHF
clone_size: few; v_call: TRBV6-1; j_call: TRBJ2-7; d_call: TRBD1; cdr3_nt: TGTGCCAGCAGTGAAGCGGTCCGGGGAAGGACAGGTGATTCCTACGAGCAGTACTTC; cdr3_aa: CASSEAVRGRTGDSYEQYF
clone_size: few; v_call: TRBV4-2; j_call: TRBJ1-1; d_call: NA; cdr3_nt: TGTGCCAGCAGTAGGGAGGCGAACACTGAAGCTTTCTTT; cdr3_aa: CASSREANTEAFF
clone_size: NA; v_call: TRBV29-1; j_call: TRBJ1-1; d_call: NA; cdr3_nt: TGCAGCGTGTTGGACGGGAACACTGAAGCTTTCTTT; cdr3_aa: CSVLDGNTEAFF
clone_size: NA; v_call: TRBV2; j_call: TRBJ2-1; d_call: NA; cdr3_nt: TGTGCCAGCAGTGGATTCCGGGACGATGAGCAGTTCTTC; cdr3_aa: CASSGFRDDEQFF
clone_size: NA; v_call: TRBV27; j_call: TRBJ2-1; d_call: NA; cdr3_nt: TGTGCCAGCAGTCTGGGACAAAGAAATGAGCAGTTCTTC; cdr3_aa: CASSLGQRNEQFF
clone_size: NA; v_call: TRBV4-3; j_call: TRBJ2-1; d_call: TRBD2; cdr3_nt: TGCGCCAGCAGCCAAGAAGGGGCTAGCGGGCCCCTGGAGCAGTTCTTC; cdr3_aa: CASSQEGASGPLEQFF
clone_size: NA; v_call: TRBV5-1; j_call: TRBJ2-7; d_call: TRBD2; cdr3_nt: TGCGCCAGCAGCTTGTCGGCTAGCGGGAGCTCCTACGAGCAGTACTTC; cdr3_aa: CASSLSASGSSYEQYF
clone_size: NA; v_call: TRBV5-4; j_call: TRBJ2-3; d_call: TRBD2; cdr3_nt: TGTGCCAGCAGCCCCGGACTAGCGGGAGAGGGGGATACGCAGTATTTT; cdr3_aa: CASSPGLAGEGDTQYF
clone_size: NA; v_call: TRBV7-2; j_call: TRBJ2-2; d_call: TRBD2; cdr3_nt: TGTGCCAGCAGCATCGCGGGGGGGAACACCGGGGAGCTGTTTTTT; cdr3_aa: CASSIAGGNTGELFF